The T cell receptor (beta chain) under discussion was sequenced for a study of response to subunit inactivated influenza vaccine. Study-level results: After each seasonal influenza vaccination, few new T cells are recruited, the authors suggested.

Remarks on this clonotype: Antigen unknown.

MiXCR was run by TCRdb on the RT-PCR reads, yielding one entry per CDR3 protein. The repertoire holds roughly 710,000 distinct CDR3 sequences, with around 15% as singletons. Germline assignment: CDR1 LGHDT and CDR2 YNNKEL (reference sequence). Deletions cut 0 bases from V and 6 bases from J, with 15 bases between. The CDR3 sequence is 16 residues long. Sequencing was performed on PBMCs from blood, taken around 15 days before vaccination. This clonotype originated in a man aged 50 to 60 who received an inactivated influenza vaccine. This chain joins TRBV3-1 and TRBJ2-1; D remains ambiguous. CDR3 DNA: TGTGCCAGCAGCCAAGATCAACTGGATCTTAGCAATGAGCAGTTCTTC. As protein: CASSQDQLDLSNEQFF.